These 2 T cell receptor beta chains came from one sample sequenced in a study of technical replicates of blood from a handful of donors. Here immunoSEQ multiplex PCR was the method, and the copy in TCRdb shows in-frame clones only, minus some. This table has 50,000 to 70,000 clones, approximately 86% appearing once. Sequences were obtained from PBMCs. The receptors here all came from a human donor in good health. Some clones in this sample may be carry-over from other donors' samples.

This clone was seen more than once but under ten times. The genes are TRBV11-3 and TRBJ1-1, with 8 bases fitting TRBD1. Germline trimming cut 5 bases from V and 10 bases from J; bases unmatched to any gene: 6. Per the germline V gene, CDR1 is SGHNT and CDR2 is YENEEA. The CDR3 has 12 residues. CDR3 in amino acids: CASSLGQGAAFF. The DNA of the CDR3 is TGTGCCAGCAGCCTTGGACAGGGCGCAGCTTTCTTT.

As for this clone: Other nucleotide sequences from this sample produce the same CDR3. This rearrangement joins TRBV18 to TRBJ1-4; D gene uncertain. Germline CDR1 is KGHSH and CDR2 is LQKENI. V was trimmed by 4 bases and J by 5 bases, leaving 8 bases between them. The CDR3 extends over 13 amino acids. The CDR3 region has the DNA TGTGCCAGCTCACAGACGAGGAATGAAAAACTGTTTTTT. Translating gives CASSQTRNEKLFF.